This is a list of T cell receptor beta chains from one sample in a study of T cell responses to AZD1222 COVID-19 vaccine. Sequencing was performed with immunoSEQ multiplex PCR; in TCRdb, only in-frame clones are kept and a portion is missing. Of 150,000 or so clones listed, 80% to 95% are singletons. The sample here was peripheral blood, taken 28 days after the second AZD1222 dose. The receptor set was obtained from an adult who received the AZD1222 COVID-19 vaccine. CDR3s include the opening cysteine and the closing phenylalanine or tryptophan. A D gene is named only where the DNA matches it firmly. Clone size, where shown, is once, few, many, or a class for clones that have expanded.

V gene: TRBV6-6
D gene: TRBD2
clone size: -
J gene: TRBJ2-7
CDR3 protein: CASSYAGGPREQYF
CDR3 DNA: TGTGCCAGCAGTTACGCGGGAGGGCCCCGCGAGCAGTACTTC

V gene: TRBV19
D gene: -
clone size: -
J gene: TRBJ1-1
CDR3 protein: CASSRLLNTEAFF
CDR3 DNA: TGTGCCAGTAGTAGACTACTGAACACTGAAGCTTTCTTT

V gene: TRBV18
D gene: -
clone size: -
J gene: TRBJ1-5
CDR3 protein: CASSPRRTQPQHF
CDR3 DNA: TGTGCCAGCTCACCAAGGAGGACTCAGCCCCAGCATTTT

V gene: TRBV6-5
D gene: TRBD1
clone size: -
J gene: TRBJ1-3
CDR3 protein: CASSQTQGAGNTIYF
CDR3 DNA: TGTGCCAGCAGTCAGACACAGGGGGCTGGAAACACCATATATTTT

V gene: TRBV28
D gene: -
clone size: -
J gene: TRBJ1-2
CDR3 protein: CASRGGHLYGYTF
CDR3 DNA: TGTGCCAGCAGAGGGGGACACCTCTATGGCTACACCTTC

V gene: TRBV28
D gene: -
clone size: -
J gene: TRBJ1-2
CDR3 protein: CASSRGSRDNGYTF
CDR3 DNA: TGTGCCAGCAGTCGCGGATCTCGGGACAATGGCTACACCTTC

V gene: TRBV28
D gene: TRBD1
clone size: -
J gene: TRBJ1-5
CDR3 protein: CASSGTGGDQPQHF
CDR3 DNA: TGTGCCAGCAGTGGGACAGGAGGGGATCAGCCCCAGCATTTT

V gene: TRBV6-5
D gene: -
clone size: -
J gene: TRBJ1-3
CDR3 protein: CASSYGTAVSGNTIYF
CDR3 DNA: TGTGCCAGCAGTTATGGGACGGCCGTCTCTGGAAACACCATATATTTT

V gene: TRBV7-9
D gene: -
clone size: -
J gene: TRBJ1-2
CDR3 protein: CASSAFQGYGYTF
CDR3 DNA: TGTGCCAGCAGCGCCTTCCAAGGGTATGGCTACACCTTC

V gene: TRBV7-8
D gene: -
clone size: -
J gene: TRBJ1-1
CDR3 protein: CASSVGRFEAFF
CDR3 DNA: TGTGCCAGCAGCGTCGGGAGGTTTGAAGCTTTCTTT

V gene: TRBV6-6
D gene: TRBD1
clone size: -
J gene: TRBJ2-1
CDR3 protein: CASSYSGQGADNEQFF
CDR3 DNA: TGTGCCAGCAGTTACTCGGGACAGGGGGCAGACAATGAGCAGTTCTTC

V gene: TRBV18
D gene: TRBD1
clone size: -
J gene: TRBJ1-4
CDR3 protein: CASSPRTVTGAPNEKLFF
CDR3 DNA: TGTGCCAGCTCACCACGTACCGTGACAGGGGCGCCTAATGAAAAACTGTTTTTT

V gene: TRBV7-9
D gene: -
clone size: -
J gene: TRBJ2-1
CDR3 protein: CASSLTSNIYEQFF
CDR3 DNA: TGTGCCAGCAGCTTAACTTCAAACATATATGAGCAGTTCTTC

V gene: TRBV19
D gene: -
clone size: -
J gene: TRBJ2-1
CDR3 protein: CASSIRTLGNEQFF
CDR3 DNA: TGTGCCAGTAGTATAAGGACTCTGGGGAATGAGCAGTTCTTC

V gene: TRBV10-3
D gene: -
clone size: -
J gene: TRBJ1-1
CDR3 protein: CAISDGTLNTEAFF
CDR3 DNA: TGTGCCATCAGTGACGGGACACTCAACACTGAAGCTTTCTTT

V gene: TRBV7-3
D gene: TRBD1
clone size: -
J gene: TRBJ2-1
CDR3 protein: CASSLGARTGGSNEQFF
CDR3 DNA: TGTGCCAGCAGCTTAGGTGCCAGGACAGGGGGCTCCAATGAGCAGTTCTTC

V gene: TRBV7-2
D gene: TRBD1
clone size: once
J gene: TRBJ1-5
CDR3 protein: CASSLVGTGVQPQHF
CDR3 DNA: TGTGCCAGCAGCTTAGTCGGGACAGGGGTCCAGCCCCAGCATTTT